This entry is about one T cell receptor (beta chain). Its antigen is unidentified. Researchers took RNA transcripts and amplified the TCR beta CDR3 regions from them. With the HTBI primer set, the TCR CDR3 went through a first round of RT-PCR. One entry per CDR3 protein results from TCRdb running MiXCR on the multiplex PCR reads. The sample records a few hundred thousand distinct CDR3 sequences, about 16% being singletons. The data belong to a study of T cells in Graves' hyperthyroidism and ophthalmopathy. Study-wide context: The initial diagnosis was the point when peripheral blood was collected, ahead of any treatment. The study's findings and limits: Blood held most thyroid clonotypes expanded above 0.001 frequency.

Individuals with ophthalmopathy presented a Clinical Activity Score of at least 3, a NOSPECS grade of at least 4 and a duration under 3 months. The length of the CDR3 is 16 residues. Germline V gene lookup returns CDR1 MNHNS and CDR2 SASEGT. With V trimmed by 4 bases and J by 1 base, 4 bases remained unmatched. The gene calls are TRBV6-1 and TRBJ2-6, with TRBD1 matching 7 bases. This sequence was found in a young woman with Graves' ophthalmopathy. What was sequenced was blood. CDR3 in amino acids: CASSGGQASGANVLTF. CDR3 nucleotides: TGTGCCAGCAGTGGAGGACAGGCATCTGGGGCCAACGTCCTGACTTTC.